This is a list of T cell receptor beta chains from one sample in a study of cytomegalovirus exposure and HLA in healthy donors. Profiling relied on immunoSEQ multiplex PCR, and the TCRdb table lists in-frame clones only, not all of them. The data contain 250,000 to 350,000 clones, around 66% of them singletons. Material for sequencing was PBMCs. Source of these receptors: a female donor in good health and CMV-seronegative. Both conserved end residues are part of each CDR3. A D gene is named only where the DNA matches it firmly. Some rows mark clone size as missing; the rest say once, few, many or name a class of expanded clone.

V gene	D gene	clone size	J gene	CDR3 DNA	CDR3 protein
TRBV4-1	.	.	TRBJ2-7	TGCGCCAGCAGCCAAGAGACAGGTAAACCCTACGAGCAGTACTTC	CASSQETGKPYEQYF
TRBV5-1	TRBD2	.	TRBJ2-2	TGCGCCAGCAGCTTGGTCGCGGGAGAAGCTGCTGGGGAGCTGTTTTTT	CASSLVAGEAAGELFF
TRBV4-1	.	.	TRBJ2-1	TGCGCCAGCAGCCAAGCTGGGACAAAACCCTACAATGAGCAGTTCTTC	CASSQAGTKPYNEQFF
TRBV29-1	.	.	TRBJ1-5	TGCAGCGTTGCGGGTTCTAGCAATCAGCCCCAGCATTTT	CSVAGSSNQPQHF
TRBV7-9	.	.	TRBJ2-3	TGTGCCAGCAGGCGCGGAATCACAGATACGCAGTATTTT	CASRRGITDTQYF
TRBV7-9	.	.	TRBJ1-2	TGTGCCAGCAGCCATAACAGCTATGGCTACACCTTC	CASSHNSYGYTF
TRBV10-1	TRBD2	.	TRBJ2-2	TGCGCCAGCAGTGAGTGGGCGGGAGCGAACACCGGGGAGCTGTTTTTT	CASSEWAGANTGELFF
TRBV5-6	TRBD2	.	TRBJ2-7	TGTGCCAGCAGCTCCGGACTAGCCGAGCAGTACTTC	CASSSGLAEQYF
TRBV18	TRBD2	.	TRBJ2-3	TGTGCCAGCTCAATGGGCGGGAGCCAGGTAGATACGCAGTATTTT	CASSMGGSQVDTQYF
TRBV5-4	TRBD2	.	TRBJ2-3	TGTGCCAGCAGCTTGCGACTAGCGGGAGGGGTAGATACGCAGTATTTT	CASSLRLAGGVDTQYF
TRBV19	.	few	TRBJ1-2	TGTGCCAGTAGTATAGCCTGGGAGTATGGCTACACCTTC	CASSIAWEYGYTF
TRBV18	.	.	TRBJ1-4	TGTGCCAGCTCACATCTTGGGGGCGGCGTTGGTGAAAAACTGTTTTTT	CASSHLGGGVGEKLFF
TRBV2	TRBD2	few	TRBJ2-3	TGTGCCACCCGAGAGCGGGAGACGGCAGATACGCAGTATTTT	CATRERETADTQYF
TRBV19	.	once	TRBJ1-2	TGTGCCAGTACCCGAGGGGGTGAGGGCAACTATGGCTACACCTTC	CASTRGGEGNYGYTF
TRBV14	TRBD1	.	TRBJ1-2	TGTGCCAGCAGCCATGCAGGGGGCCGTGGCTACACCTTC	CASSHAGGRGYTF
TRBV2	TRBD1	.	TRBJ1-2	TGTGCCAGCAGTCCTTTAGGGACAGGGAGCGACTATGGCTACACCTTC	CASSPLGTGSDYGYTF
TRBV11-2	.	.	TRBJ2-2	TGTGCCAGCAGCTTAGAGGGCTCCGGGGAGCTGTTTTTT	CASSLEGSGELFF
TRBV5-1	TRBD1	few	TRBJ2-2	TGCGCCAGCAGCTCTGGACAGGACTCGAACACCGGGGAGCTGTTTTTT	CASSSGQDSNTGELFF
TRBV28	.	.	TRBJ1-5	TGTGCCAGCAGTCGGGGTGGTTATAGCAATCAGCCCCAGCATTTT	CASSRGGYSNQPQHF
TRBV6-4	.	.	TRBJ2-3	TGTGCCAGCAGTGACGTGGGAGCGAATACGCAGTATTTT	CASSDVGANTQYF
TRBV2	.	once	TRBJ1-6	TGTGCCAGCACGGCTACAGGGTATAATTCACCCCTCCACTTT	CASTATGYNSPLHF
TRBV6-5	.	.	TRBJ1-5	TGTGCCAGCAGTCTAAATAGCAATCAGCCCCAGCATTTT	CASSLNSNQPQHF
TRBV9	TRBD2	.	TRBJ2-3	TGTGCCAGCAGCGTAGGATTCGCGGGAGGTCCCACAGATACGCAGTATTTT	CASSVGFAGGPTDTQYF
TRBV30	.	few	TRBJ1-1	TGTGCCTGGATTATAAACAGGCAGTCGGCTTTCTTT	CAWIINRQSAFF
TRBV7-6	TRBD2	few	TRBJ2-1	TGTGCCAGCAGCTTAGCACTCAGAGCGGGACGAGGGGCTGAGCAGTTCTTC	CASSLALRAGRGAEQFF
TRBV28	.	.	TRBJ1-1	TGTGCCAGCAGTTTCCCAGCGACGAACACTGAAGCTTTCTTT	CASSFPATNTEAFF
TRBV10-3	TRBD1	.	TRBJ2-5	TGTGCCATCAGTGGTCCCCCCAGGGGACAGGGATCCGGGGAGACCCAGTACTTC	CAISGPPRGQGSGETQYF